This is a list of T cell receptor beta chains from one sample in a study of blood T cell repertoires in COVID-19. Clones were sequenced by immunoSEQ multiplex PCR, and TCRdb holds only the in-frame ones, with some missing. The top ten clones hold around 9.3% of a sample with around 330,000 clones, approximately 88% of them seen once. Sequencing was performed on PBMCs or T cells enriched from blood (not recorded which). The receptors stem from a woman younger than 35 who had recovered from COVID-19. Both conserved end residues are part of each CDR3. Each record gives: J gene, clone size, D gene, V gene, CDR3 protein, CDR3 DNA. The D gene is left open where the match is weak. Part of the rows lack a size; the others show once, few, many or a class for expanded clones.

>TRBJ2-7|NA|TRBD2|TRBV10-3
CAISESREGYEQYF
TGTGCCATCAGTGAGTCTCGGGAGGGTTACGAGCAGTACTTC
>TRBJ2-6|NA|TRBD1|TRBV5-1
CASSSGQQSGANVLTF
TGCGCCAGCAGCTCGGGACAGCAATCTGGGGCCAACGTCCTGACTTTC
>TRBJ1-1|NA|TRBD1|TRBV15
CATSRDRGHTEAFF
TGTGCCACCAGCAGGGACAGGGGTCACACTGAAGCTTTCTTT
>TRBJ2-6|once|NA|TRBV10-3
CAISSGLDWANVLTF
TGTGCCATCTCATCAGGGCTAGACTGGGCCAACGTCCTGACTTTC
>TRBJ1-1|NA|NA|TRBV2
CASSGGSGATEAFF
TGTGCCAGCAGTGGAGGGTCAGGGGCCACTGAAGCTTTCTTT
>TRBJ2-7|NA|TRBD2|TRBV5-5
CASSLTSENYEQYF
TGTGCCAGCAGCTTAACTAGCGAGAATTACGAGCAGTACTTC
>TRBJ2-6|NA|NA|TRBV9
CASSVDISGANVLTF
TGTGCCAGCAGCGTTGACATCTCTGGGGCCAACGTCCTGACTTTC
>TRBJ2-3|NA|NA|TRBV7-6
CASSPRIAVTDTQYF
TGTGCCAGCAGCCCAAGAATAGCGGTCACAGATACGCAGTATTTT
>TRBJ1-2|NA|TRBD1|TRBV23-1
CASSQGPNDRVGYTF
TGCGCCAGCAGTCAAGGACCAAACGACAGGGTTGGCTACACCTTC
>TRBJ1-2|NA|NA|TRBV7-2
CASSSTATFNYGYTF
TGTGCCAGCAGCTCGACAGCGACATTTAACTATGGCTACACCTTC
>TRBJ1-4|NA|NA|TRBV18
CASSSTARNEKLFF
TGTGCCAGCTCCTCGACAGCGAGAAATGAAAAACTGTTTTTT
>TRBJ1-2|NA|NA|TRBV28
CASSRSGRQDGGYTF
TGTGCCAGCAGCCGATCTGGGAGACAGGACGGTGGCTACACCTTC
>TRBJ1-1|NA|NA|TRBV5-1
CASSLGSGENTEAFF
TGCGCCAGCAGCTTGGGTAGCGGGGAGAACACTGAAGCTTTCTTT
>TRBJ1-4|NA|NA|TRBV7-9
CASSLTGQSNEKLFF
TGTGCCAGCAGCCTAACAGGCCAGTCTAATGAAAAACTGTTTTTT
>TRBJ2-7|NA|NA|TRBV27
CASSYGPTYEQYF
TGTGCCAGCAGCTACGGTCCGACCTACGAGCAGTACTTC
>TRBJ1-6|NA|NA|TRBV5-1
CASSSTVGVGYNSPLHF
TGCGCCAGCAGCTCTACGGTAGGGGTAGGCTATAATTCACCCCTCCACTTT
>TRBJ2-3|NA|TRBD1|TRBV4-1
CASSQDLWTGSTDTQYF
TGCGCCAGCAGCCAAGATCTCTGGACAGGGAGCACAGATACGCAGTATTTT
>TRBJ1-1|few|NA|TRBV12-3/TRBV12-4
CASRLTENTEAFF
TGTGCCAGCAGGTTAACAGAGAACACTGAAGCTTTCTTT
>TRBJ2-6|NA|NA|TRBV28
CASSFVFGGQKTGANVLTF
TGTGCCAGCAGTTTTGTGTTCGGGGGGCAGAAAACTGGGGCCAACGTCCTGACTTTC
>TRBJ2-7|once|TRBD1|TRBV19
CASSPTGTYEQYF
TGTGCCAGTAGTCCGACAGGGACCTACGAGCAGTACTTC
>TRBJ1-2|NA|NA|TRBV7-2
CASSLTGALVGYTF
TGTGCCAGCAGCCTAACAGGAGCTCTGGTTGGCTACACCTTC
>TRBJ1-5|NA|NA|TRBV7-2
CASSRTGPNQPQHF
TGTGCCAGCAGCCGCACTGGTCCCAATCAGCCCCAGCATTTT
>TRBJ2-3|NA|TRBD2|TRBV27
CATRLAGTDTQYF
TGTGCCACCAGACTAGCGGGAACAGATACGCAGTATTTT
>TRBJ1-3|NA|NA|TRBV4-3
CASSQENLVGETGRGNTIYF
TGCGCCAGCAGCCAAGAAAATCTGGTTGGTGAAACAGGGCGCGGAAACACCATATATTTT
>TRBJ2-4|NA|NA|TRBV18
CASSPLQTDNIQYF
TGTGCCAGCTCCCCGCTCCAGACAGACAACATTCAGTACTTC
>TRBJ2-2|NA|NA|TRBV2
CASSFTRNTGELFF
TGTGCCAGCAGTTTTACACGCAACACCGGGGAGCTGTTTTTT
>TRBJ2-3|NA|TRBD1|TRBV6-4
CASSDVTGGSTDTQYF
TGTGCCAGCAGTGACGTTACAGGGGGTAGCACAGATACGCAGTATTTT
>TRBJ1-6|NA|NA|TRBV19
CASRPRGSLMDSPLHF
TGTGCCAGTAGGCCCCGGGGATCCTTGATGGATTCACCCCTCCACTTT
>TRBJ2-7|NA|TRBD1|TRBV27
CASSARQGVYEQYF
TGTGCCAGCAGTGCCCGACAGGGTGTCTACGAGCAGTACTTC
>TRBJ2-7|NA|TRBD2|TRBV7-9
CASSQKTSSEQYF
TGTGCCAGCAGCCAAAAGACTAGCTCCGAGCAGTACTTC
>TRBJ1-1|NA|TRBD1|TRBV5-5
CASSQGAVTEAFF
TGTGCCAGCAGCCAGGGGGCGGTCACTGAAGCTTTCTTT
>TRBJ1-5|NA|TRBD1|TRBV6-2/TRBV6-3
CASSYLTGVVQPQHF
TGTGCCAGCAGTTACTTGACAGGGGTCGTTCAGCCCCAGCATTTT
>TRBJ2-2|NA|NA|TRBV2
CASGGSGRTGELFF
TGTGCCAGCGGGGGGAGTGGAAGGACCGGGGAGCTGTTTTTT
>TRBJ2-3|NA|TRBD1|TRBV7-3
CASSRGGQGESQYF
TGTGCCAGCAGCCGGGGAGGACAGGGGGAGTCGCAGTATTTT
>TRBJ2-3|NA|NA|TRBV9
CASSPHGGEGGNTQYF
TGTGCCAGCAGCCCTCATGGTGGTGAGGGTGGCAATACGCAGTATTTT
>TRBJ1-1|NA|NA|TRBV29-1
CSCTTGLFVGTEAFF
TGCAGCTGCACGACGGGGTTATTTGTGGGCACTGAAGCTTTCTTT
>TRBJ2-7|NA|TRBD2|TRBV7-2
CASSRSSGSSYEQYF
TGTGCCAGCAGCCGGAGTAGCGGGAGCTCCTACGAGCAGTACTTC
>TRBJ1-1|once|NA|TRBV3-1/TRBV3-2
CASSLNLNTEAFF
TGTGCCAGCAGCCTGAACTTGAACACTGAAGCTTTCTTT
>TRBJ1-1|NA|TRBD1|TRBV6-2/TRBV6-3
CASSYSVNRDRGRTEAFF
TGTGCCAGCAGTTACTCAGTCAACCGGGACAGGGGGCGGACTGAAGCTTTCTTT
>TRBJ2-1|NA|TRBD2|TRBV5-1
CASSLVGTTDEQFF
TGCGCCAGCAGCTTGGTCGGGACTACTGATGAGCAGTTCTTC